Listed here are 20 T cell receptor beta chains from one sample, sequenced in a study of T cell repertoires in cytomegalovirus infection (dated by TCRdb to the late 2010s). Sequenced using an Illumina HiSeq 1500. In TCRdb, the public reads were trimmed at Q25 with fastp and aligned with MiXCR, with productive beta chains retained. Records with the same CDR3 protein are collapsed into one entry carrying the most frequent genes and DNA. The sample profile shows about 490,000 distinct CDR3 sequences; about 17% of them were found once. Of the sample, 20% to 30% falls within the top ten clones. The material sequenced was CD8+ T cells from PBMCs. The receptors were gathered from a human donor in good health (CMV status not recorded). Some clones in this sample may be carry-over from other donors' samples.

This chain connects TRBV25-1 to TRBJ1-2; D is unclear. Germline CDR1 is MGHDK and CDR2 is SYGVNS. V was clipped by 3 bases and J by 0 bases, with 14 bases between them. This CDR3 spans 16 amino acids. The CDR3 sequence is CASSDFNAEANYGYTF. CDR3 nucleotide sequence: TGTGCCAGCAGTGACTTTAACGCTGAAGCTAACTATGGCTACACCTTC.

This chain joins TRBV9 and TRBJ2-3, with 8 bases lining up with TRBD2. This CDR3 is 15 amino acids long. With V trimmed by 6 bases and J by 0 bases, 6 bases remained unmatched. The germline CDR1 and CDR2 sequences are SGDLS and YYNGEE. This chain's CDR3 is CASTPGGGSTDTQYF. The CDR3 region has the DNA TGTGCCAGCACCCCCGGCGGGGGGAGCACAGATACGCAGTATTTT. Drawing the rest from reference TRBV9 and TRBJ2-3, the complete variable domain is DSGVTQTPKHLITATGQRVTLRCSPRSGDLSVYWYQQSLDQGLQFLIQYYNGEERAKGNILERFSAQQFPDLHSELNLSSLELGDSALYFCASTPGGGSTDTQYFGPGTRLTVL.

The chain joins TRBV5-1 to TRBJ1-1; D perhaps matches TRBD1 (5 bases). Trimming removed 5 bases from V and 7 bases from J, with 9 bases in between. Germline CDR1 reads SGHRS; CDR2 reads YFSETQ. The CDR3 spans 11 residues. The CDR3 sequence: CASRQGHEAFF. Here the CDR3 DNA reads TGCGCCAGCAGGCAGGGCCATGAAGCTTTCTTT.

This clonotype was counted ten times or more. The rearrangement uses TRBV11-1 and TRBJ1-1; D perhaps matches TRBD1 (5 bases). The CDR3 is made up of 13 amino acids. With 2 bases removed from V and 8 bases from J, the gap between germline ends came to 12 bases. Germline CDR1 is SGHAT and CDR2 is FQDESV (reference sequence). The CDR3 loop is CASSLLGGIEAFF. Here the CDR3 DNA reads TGTGCCAGCAGCTTACTGGGGGGTATCGAAGCTTTCTTT.

The table lists this clonotype with many counts. The genes are TRBV7-6 and TRBJ1-1; TRBD1 matches at 9 bases. Germline V CDR1 and CDR2: SGHVS, FNYEAQ. V shed 6 bases, J shed 5 bases, and the junction held 7 bases outside the gene matches. CDR3 size: 14 residues. CDR3 region: CASSSTGGETEAFF. CDR3 nucleotides: TGTGCCAGCAGTTCCACAGGGGGCGAGACTGAAGCTTTCTTT.

This clonotype was counted ten times or more. DNA for the CDR3: TGTGCCAGCAGTCCCTGGGAGGGGATCAGCACTGAAGCTTTCTTT. Translated: CASSPWEGISTEAFF. The chain links TRBV6-1 to TRBJ1-1; tentatively, D is TRBD1 (5 bases). This CDR3 has 15 amino acids. Trimming stripped 5 bases from V and 4 bases from J, with 17 bases between. Looked up from germline, CDR1 is MNHNS and CDR2 is SASEGT.

This clonotype showed up many times. This chain joins TRBV4-1 and TRBJ2-1; 8 bases match TRBD1. This CDR3 is built from 15 residues. Losses at the gene ends were 3 bases for V and 6 bases for J; bases not matched to a gene: 7. Per the germline V gene, CDR1 is MGHRA and CDR2 is YSYEKL. The CDR3 DNA sequence: TGCGCCAGCAGCCATAGGACAGGGCCGAGCAATGAGCAGTTCTTC. The encoded protein is CASSHRTGPSNEQFF.

In its sample, this clonotype was seen a few times. The rearrangement joins TRBV5-4 to TRBJ2-7; D call uncertain. This CDR3 has 12 residues. Germline lookup yields CDR1 SGHNT and CDR2 YYREEE (reference sequence). V was trimmed by 0 bases and J by 3 bases, leaving 4 bases between them. The CDR3 region has the DNA TGTGCCAGCAGCTTGGATTTCTACGAGCAGTACTTC. Residues: CASSLDFYEQYF.

This clonotype was picked up many times. J is TRBJ2-3 and V is TRBV7-2, with D perhaps given as TRBD1 or TRBD2 (5 bases each). Trimming shortened V by 5 bases and J by 0 bases, and 12 bases separated the two germline ends. Germline V CDR1 and CDR2: SGHTA, FQGNSA. The CDR3 totals 15 residues. The CDR3 DNA is TGTGCCAGCAGCGGAGTGGGACGGAGCACAGATACGCAGTATTTT. It encodes CASSGVGRSTDTQYF.

This clonotype was seen only a few times. The V call is TRBV11-3, the J call TRBJ2-1; 9 nucleotides agree with TRBD2. The V segment lost 5 bases and the J segment 8 bases; nucleotides outside the gene matches: 10. The CDR3 runs 15 residues. Germline V gives CDR1 SGHNT, CDR2 YENEEA. CDR3 region: CASSPPGSGRYEQFF. The CDR3 DNA is TGTGCCAGCAGCCCCCCGGGGAGCGGGAGGTATGAGCAGTTCTTC.

With respect to this clonotype: Given a much more abundant clone one base away, this may be a read error. The CDR3 does not close with the conserved phenylalanine or tryptophan, likely indicating a read error. This chain connects TRBV19 to TRBJ1-5; unclear D gene. This CDR3 comprises 14 residues. In germline, CDR1 is LNHDA, CDR2 SQIVND (reference sequence). Trimming removed 3 bases at V and 2 bases at J, with 8 bases between. CDR3 protein: CASSIIFGNQPQHC. The DNA of the CDR3 is TGTGCCAGTAGTATCATTTTCGGCAATCAGCCCCAGCATTGT.

Ten or more counts support this clonotype. The J gene is TRBJ2-4, the V gene TRBV6-1; a weak D match, TRBD2 (6 bases). CDR1 MNHNS and CDR2 SASEGT come from the germline V gene. This CDR3 has 20 amino acids. V lost 0 bases and J lost 3, with 24 bases in between. The CDR3 DNA reads TGTGCCAGCAGTGAAGCTGCGAGACTAGAGGCCCCCGTTGACAAAAACATTCAGTACTTC. It codes for CASSEAARLEAPVDKNIQYF.

This clonotype was seen only a few times. This chain uses TRBV7-3 with TRBJ2-3; 13 bases fit TRBD2. The germline V gene has CDR1 SGHTA and CDR2 FQGTGA. This CDR3 spans 18 amino acids. V trimming: 0 bases; J trimming: 4 bases; junction bases outside the gene matches: 7. The chain's CDR3 is CASSLTGWTSGGSDTQYF. In DNA, the CDR3 is TGTGCCAGCAGCTTAACGGGCTGGACTAGCGGGGGATCAGATACGCAGTATTTT.

This clonotype was observed at least ten times. The rearrangement uses TRBV7-9 and TRBJ2-1; either TRBD1 or TRBD2 may fit D (6 bases each). The V end was cut by 8 bases, the J end by 5 bases, with 16 bases between. Germline CDR1 is SEHNR and CDR2 is FQNEAQ (reference sequence). This CDR3 has 14 amino acids. Here the CDR3 reads CASRGGGFNNEQFF. DNA for the CDR3: TGTGCCAGCCGCGGAGGGGGGTTCAACAATGAGCAGTTCTTC.

This clonotype was seen many times. The rearrangement joins TRBV7-9 to TRBJ1-1; tentative D call: TRBD1 (5 bases). Trimming removed 5 bases from V and 6 bases from J, with 22 bases in between. Germline V gene data show CDR1 as SEHNR and CDR2 as FQNEAQ (reference sequence). This CDR3 region has 16 residues. This chain's CDR3 is CASSPPSSPGYAEAFF. The CDR3 DNA follows: TGTGCCAGCAGCCCGCCCTCATCCCCAGGGTATGCTGAAGCTTTCTTT.

There are many counts of this clonotype. The chain carries TRBV28 and TRBJ1-1; possibly TRBD1 for D (5 bases). This CDR3 is 14 amino acids long. Germline values: CDR1 MDHEN, CDR2 SYDVKM. V dropped 5 bases and J dropped 8 bases, with 18 bases sitting between them. The CDR3 coding sequence is TGTGCCAGCAGTCCCGGGACGGAGGGGAAAGAAGCTTTCTTT. Protein sequence: CASSPGTEGKEAFF.

This clonotype was counted a few times. The V and J genes are TRBV29-1 and TRBJ2-7; 8 bases agree with TRBD1. Per the germline V gene, CDR1 is SQVTM and CDR2 is ANQGSEA. The CDR3 is 17 amino acids. Germline trimming cut 0 bases from V and 2 bases from J; bases unmatched to any gene: 12. The CDR3 region is CSVEDPKEGTGAYEQYF. The CDR3 DNA follows: TGCAGCGTTGAAGATCCCAAGGAAGGGACAGGAGCCTACGAGCAGTACTTC.

This clonotype was counted many times. The chain joins TRBV11-2 to TRBJ2-7; either TRBD1 or TRBD2 may supply D (5 bases each). CDR3 size: 17 residues. The germline gives CDR1 SGHAT, CDR2 FQNNGV. V shed 2 bases and J shed 2 bases, with 19 bases lying between them. The CDR3 DNA reads as TGTGCCAGCAGCTTAAGGAAGTGGGGACCGGCGGCCTACGAGCAGTACTTC. It specifies CASSLRKWGPAAYEQYF.

This clonotype was picked up a small number of times. J is TRBJ2-3 and V is TRBV2; 14 nucleotides line up with TRBD2. Germline V gene lookup returns CDR1 SNHLY and CDR2 FYNNEI. After removal of 9 bases from V and 7 bases from J, the junction contained 12 bases not matched to a gene. The CDR3 is 16 residues long. In DNA form, the CDR3 reads TGTGCCAGTCAGACTAGCGGGAGGGCTCGAATCAATACGCAGTATTTT. Residues: CASQTSGRARINTQYF.

There are many counts of this clonotype. This chain connects TRBV7-2 to TRBJ2-3; 8 nucleotides align to TRBD2. The CDR3 sequence is 17 residues long. V was clipped by 3 bases and J by 4 bases; unmatched bases: 12. Germline loops: CDR1 SGHTA, CDR2 FQGNSA. The CDR3 DNA reads TGTGCCAGCAGCTTGGCTACCGGGGGGGCTTTGTCAGATACGCAGTATTTT. The encoded protein is CASSLATGGALSDTQYF.